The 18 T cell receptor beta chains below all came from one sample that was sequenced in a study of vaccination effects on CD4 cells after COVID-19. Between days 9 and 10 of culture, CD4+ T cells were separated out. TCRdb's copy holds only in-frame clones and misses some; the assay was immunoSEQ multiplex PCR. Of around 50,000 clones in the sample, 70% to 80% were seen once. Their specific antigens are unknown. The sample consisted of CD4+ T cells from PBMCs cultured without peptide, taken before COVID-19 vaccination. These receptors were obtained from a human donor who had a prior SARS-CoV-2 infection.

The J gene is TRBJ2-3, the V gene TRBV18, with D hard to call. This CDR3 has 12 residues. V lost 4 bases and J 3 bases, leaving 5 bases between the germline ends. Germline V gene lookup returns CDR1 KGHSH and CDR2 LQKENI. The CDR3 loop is CASSLSTDTQYF. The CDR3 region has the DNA TGTGCCAGCTCACTTTCGACAGATACGCAGTATTTT.

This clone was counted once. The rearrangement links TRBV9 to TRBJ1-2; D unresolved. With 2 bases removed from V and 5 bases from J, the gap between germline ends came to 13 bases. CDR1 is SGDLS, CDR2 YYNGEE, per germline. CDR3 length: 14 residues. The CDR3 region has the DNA TGTGCCAGCAGCGTTCATATAGGCTGGTATGGCTACACCTTC. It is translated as CASSVHIGWYGYTF.

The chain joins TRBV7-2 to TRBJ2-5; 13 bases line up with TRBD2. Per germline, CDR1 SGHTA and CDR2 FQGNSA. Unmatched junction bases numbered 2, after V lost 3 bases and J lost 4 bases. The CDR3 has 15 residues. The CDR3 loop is CASSFRTSGRETQYF. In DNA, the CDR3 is TGTGCCAGCAGCTTTCGGACTAGCGGGAGAGAGACCCAGTACTTC.

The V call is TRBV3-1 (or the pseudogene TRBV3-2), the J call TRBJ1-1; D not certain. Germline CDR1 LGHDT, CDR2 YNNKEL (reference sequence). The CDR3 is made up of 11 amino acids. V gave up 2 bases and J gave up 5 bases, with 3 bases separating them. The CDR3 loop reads CASSQLTEAFF. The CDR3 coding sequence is TGTGCCAGCAGCCAATTGACTGAAGCTTTCTTT.

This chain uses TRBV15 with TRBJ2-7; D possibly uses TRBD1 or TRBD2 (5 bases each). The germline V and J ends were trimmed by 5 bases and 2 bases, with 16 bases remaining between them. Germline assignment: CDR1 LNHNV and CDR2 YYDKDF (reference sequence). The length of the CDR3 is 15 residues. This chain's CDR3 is CATSAAGTLTYEQYF. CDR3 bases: TGTGCCACCAGCGCTGCCGGGACCTTAACCTACGAGCAGTACTTC.

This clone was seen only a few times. The CDR3 loop reads CASSGLGRTYEQYF. The CDR3 DNA reads TGTGCCAGCTCAGGTCTGGGGAGGACCTACGAGCAGTACTTC. V is TRBV18 and J is TRBJ2-7; a weak D match, TRBD2 (6 bases). CDR1 is KGHSH and CDR2 is LQKENI in the germline V gene. V was pared by 5 bases and J by 2 bases, with 13 bases between. This CDR3 is built from 14 residues.

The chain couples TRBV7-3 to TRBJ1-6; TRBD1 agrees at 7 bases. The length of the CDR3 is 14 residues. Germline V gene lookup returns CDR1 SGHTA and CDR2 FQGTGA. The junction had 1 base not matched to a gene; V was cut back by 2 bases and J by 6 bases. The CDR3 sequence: CASSLQGGNSPLHF. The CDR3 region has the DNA TGTGCCAGCAGCTTACAGGGGGGTAATTCACCCCTCCACTTT.

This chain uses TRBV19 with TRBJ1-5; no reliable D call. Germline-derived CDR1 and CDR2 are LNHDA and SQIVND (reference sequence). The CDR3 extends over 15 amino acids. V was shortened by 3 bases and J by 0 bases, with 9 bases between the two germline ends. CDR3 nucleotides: TGTGCCAGTAGTATCCTACGGAATAGCAATCAGCCCCAGCATTTT. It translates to CASSILRNSNQPQHF.

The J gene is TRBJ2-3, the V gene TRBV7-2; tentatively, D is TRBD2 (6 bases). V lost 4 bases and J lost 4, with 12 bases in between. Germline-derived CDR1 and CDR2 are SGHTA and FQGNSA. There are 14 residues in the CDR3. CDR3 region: CASSSAGTSDTQYF. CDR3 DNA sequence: TGTGCCAGCAGCTCCGCCGGGACTTCAGATACGCAGTATTTT.

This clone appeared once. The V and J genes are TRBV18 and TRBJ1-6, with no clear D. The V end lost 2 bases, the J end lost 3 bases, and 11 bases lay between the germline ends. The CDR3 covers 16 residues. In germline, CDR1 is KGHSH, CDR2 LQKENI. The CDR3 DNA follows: TGTGCCAGCTCACCAAAGGACCCACACTATAATTCACCCCTCCACTTT. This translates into CASSPKDPHYNSPLHF.

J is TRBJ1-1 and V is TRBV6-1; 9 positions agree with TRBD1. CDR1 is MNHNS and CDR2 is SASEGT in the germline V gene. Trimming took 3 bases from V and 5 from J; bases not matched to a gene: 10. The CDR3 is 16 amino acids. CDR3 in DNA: TGTGCCAGCAGTGATCCCGGGACAGGGAGCAGAACTGAAGCTTTCTTT. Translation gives CASSDPGTGSRTEAFF.

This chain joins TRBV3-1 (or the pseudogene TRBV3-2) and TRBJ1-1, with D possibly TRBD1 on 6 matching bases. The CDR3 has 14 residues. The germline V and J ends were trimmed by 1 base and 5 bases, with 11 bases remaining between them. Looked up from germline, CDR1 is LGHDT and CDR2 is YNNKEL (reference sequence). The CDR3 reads CASSQAWGLTEAFF. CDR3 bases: TGTGCCAGCAGCCAAGCGTGGGGGCTTACTGAAGCTTTCTTT.

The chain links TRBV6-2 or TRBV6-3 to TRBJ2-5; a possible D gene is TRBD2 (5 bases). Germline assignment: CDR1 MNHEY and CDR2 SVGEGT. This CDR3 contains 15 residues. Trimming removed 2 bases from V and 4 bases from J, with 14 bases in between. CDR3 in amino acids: CASSYGSSALETQYF. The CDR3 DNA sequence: TGTGCCAGCAGTTACGGTAGTAGCGCCTTAGAGACCCAGTACTTC.

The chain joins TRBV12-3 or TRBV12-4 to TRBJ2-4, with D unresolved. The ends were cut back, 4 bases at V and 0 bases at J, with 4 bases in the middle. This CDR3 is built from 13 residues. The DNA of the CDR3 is TGTGCCAGCAGTTCTACAGCCAAAAACATTCAGTACTTC. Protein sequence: CASSSTAKNIQYF.

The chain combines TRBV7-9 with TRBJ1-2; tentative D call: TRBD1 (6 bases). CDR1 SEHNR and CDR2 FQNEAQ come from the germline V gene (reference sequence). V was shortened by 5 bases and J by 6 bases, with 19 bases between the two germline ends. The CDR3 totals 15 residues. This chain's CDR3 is CASSRRGAGNDGYTF. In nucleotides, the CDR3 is TGTGCCAGCAGCCGGCGGGGGGCCGGGAATGATGGCTACACCTTC.

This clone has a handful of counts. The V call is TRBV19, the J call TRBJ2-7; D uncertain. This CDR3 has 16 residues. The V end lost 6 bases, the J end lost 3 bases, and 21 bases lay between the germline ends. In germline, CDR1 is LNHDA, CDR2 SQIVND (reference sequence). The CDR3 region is CASSDTRTTPIYEQYF. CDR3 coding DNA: TGTGCCAGTAGCGATACCCGGACGACACCCATCTACGAGCAGTACTTC.

In nucleotides, the CDR3 is TGTGCCAGCAGCTTAGATGGCGTAGGGCGGGAAGGCTACACCTTC. As protein: CASSLDGVGREGYTF. The V call is TRBV11-3, the J call TRBJ1-2; no definite D call. Germline lookup yields CDR1 SGHNT and CDR2 YENEEA. The V gene lost 0 bases and the J gene lost 8 bases, with 16 bases spanning the gap. CDR3 length equals 15 residues.

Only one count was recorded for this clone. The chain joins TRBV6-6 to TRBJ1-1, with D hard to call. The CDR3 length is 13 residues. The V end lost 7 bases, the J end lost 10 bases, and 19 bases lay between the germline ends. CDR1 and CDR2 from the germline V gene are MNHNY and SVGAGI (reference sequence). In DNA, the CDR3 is TGTGCCAGCACCACACCCCTCGGGAGCGGAGCTTTCTTT. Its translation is CASTTPLGSGAFF.